These 2 T cell receptor beta chains originate from one sample sequenced in a study of regulatory T cells in long-lasting Graves disease. TCR beta libraries were built with iRepertoire HTBI primers and Arm-PCR of CDR3 regions. MiXCR, applied by TCRdb to the multiplex PCR reads, yields one record per CDR3 protein. Of over 450,000 distinct CDR3 sequences listed, 12% are singletons. Time point in this sample: newly diagnosed GD, antithyroid drugs for less than 3 months. Generation of the TCR library employed RNA extracted from PBMCs. These data also formed part of another study, on T cells in Graves' hyperthyroidism and ophthalmopathy.

Material: peripheral blood mononuclear cells (PBMCs), obtained at new diagnosis, from a patient treated with antithyroid drugs. These receptors were collected from a woman aged 25 to 39 with Graves disease.

This clonotype was observed many times. J is TRBJ1-4 and V is TRBV2, with 8 bases identical to TRBD1. CDR3 length: 14 amino acids. CDR1 and CDR2 (germline): SNHLY, FYNNEI. Unmatched junction bases numbered 8, after V lost 6 bases and J lost 8 bases. This chain's CDR3 is CASSTGTGEEKLFF. In DNA form, the CDR3 reads TGTGCCAGCAGCACCGGGACAGGAGAGGAAAAACTGTTTTTT. Drawing the rest from reference TRBV2 and TRBJ1-4, the complete variable domain is EPEVTQTPSHQVTQMGQEVILRCVPISNHLYFYWYRQILGQKVEFLVSFYNNEISEKSEIFDDQFSVERPDGSNFTLKIRSTKLEDSAMYFCASSTGTGEEKLFFGSGTQLSVL.

This clonotype was counted ten times or more. CDR3 sequence: CSSLKAYEQYF. CDR3 sequence (DNA): TGCAGTAGCTTGAAGGCCTACGAGCAGTACTTC. The genes are TRBV20-1 and TRBJ2-7; D remains ambiguous. Trimming left V 8 bases short and J 2 bases short, with 10 bases between. Per germline, CDR1 DFQATT and CDR2 SNEGSKA (reference sequence). The CDR3 contains 11 residues.